This record covers a single TCR beta chain. This sample was included in a study of blood T cells in healthy people across ages. The study drew donors from healthy Caucasian individuals in Russia aged about 6 to 90. The amount of total RNA extracted per sample was at least 5.5 micrograms. Together with a sample-barcoded 5' primer, a J-beta primer mix was included in a second PCR lasting about 7 to 11 cycles. TCRdb redid the calling of the 5' RACE reads with MiXCR, one entry per CDR3 protein. The sample records hundreds of thousands of distinct CDR3 sequences, about 56% being singletons. Per germline, CDR1 DFQATT and CDR2 SNEGSKA (reference sequence). There are 14 residues in the CDR3. Trimming cost V 6 bases and J 6 bases, with 19 bases left between them.

This TCR came from a man aged 35 to 55 in good health. The specimen was blood. V gene TRBV20-1 combines with J gene TRBJ2-3; maybe TRBD1 (5 bases). The CDR3 spells CSAVQGVRADTQYF. In DNA, the CDR3 is TGCAGTGCGGTCCAGGGCGTCAGGGCCGATACGCAGTATTTT.